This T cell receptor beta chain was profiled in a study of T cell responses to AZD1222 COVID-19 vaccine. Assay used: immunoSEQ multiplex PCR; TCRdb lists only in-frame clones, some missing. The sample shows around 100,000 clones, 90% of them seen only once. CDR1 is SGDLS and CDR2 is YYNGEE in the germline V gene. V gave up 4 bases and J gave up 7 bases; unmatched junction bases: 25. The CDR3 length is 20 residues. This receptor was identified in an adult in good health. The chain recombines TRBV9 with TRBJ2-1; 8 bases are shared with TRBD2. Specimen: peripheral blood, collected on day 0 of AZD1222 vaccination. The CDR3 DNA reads TGTGCCAGCAGCCCCTTCCCGGGGGGGGCTAGCAGTGGGAGAAGAAATGAGCAGTTCTTC. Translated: CASSPFPGGASSGRRNEQFF.